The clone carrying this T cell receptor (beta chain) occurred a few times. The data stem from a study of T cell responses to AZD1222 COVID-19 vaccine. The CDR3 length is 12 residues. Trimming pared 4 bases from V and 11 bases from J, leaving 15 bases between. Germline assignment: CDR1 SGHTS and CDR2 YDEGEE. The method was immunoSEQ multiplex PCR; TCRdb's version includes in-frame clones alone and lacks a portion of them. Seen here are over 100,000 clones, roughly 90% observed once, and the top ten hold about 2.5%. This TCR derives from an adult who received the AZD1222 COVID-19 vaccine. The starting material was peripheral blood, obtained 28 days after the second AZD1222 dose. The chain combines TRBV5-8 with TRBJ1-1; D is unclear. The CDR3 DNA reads TGTGCCAGCAGCCCGTACCCGCGGAGGGCTTTCTTT. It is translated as CASSPYPRRAFF.